This T cell receptor beta chain was documented in a study of blood T cell repertoires in COVID-19. About the research overall: T cells, B-cell-depleted T cells, or PBMCs provided the cDNA or gDNA that served as material.

Original analysis: How many nucleated cells were present was estimated from reference gene primer amplification. The data were produced by immunoSEQ multiplex PCR, yet TCRdb's version contains in-frame clones alone and is incomplete. V and J calls and clone size come straight from that table; D and trimming were deduced from the DNA. The profile covers some 290,000 clones, with 80% to 85% appearing a single time and 2.5% to 3% taken by the ten largest. Sequenced sample: peripheral blood. The receptor's source is a woman aged 55 to 70 with active or convalescent COVID-19.

The CDR3 here is CASSGQNNYGYTF. CDR3 sequence (DNA): TGTGCCAGCAGTGGGCAGAATAACTATGGCTACACCTTC. The gene calls are TRBV6-2 or TRBV6-3 and TRBJ1-2; D is uncertain. Germline V gene sequence: CDR1 MNHEY, CDR2 SVGEGT. V was trimmed by 5 bases and J by 1 base, leaving 8 bases between them. The CDR3 is made up of 13 amino acids.